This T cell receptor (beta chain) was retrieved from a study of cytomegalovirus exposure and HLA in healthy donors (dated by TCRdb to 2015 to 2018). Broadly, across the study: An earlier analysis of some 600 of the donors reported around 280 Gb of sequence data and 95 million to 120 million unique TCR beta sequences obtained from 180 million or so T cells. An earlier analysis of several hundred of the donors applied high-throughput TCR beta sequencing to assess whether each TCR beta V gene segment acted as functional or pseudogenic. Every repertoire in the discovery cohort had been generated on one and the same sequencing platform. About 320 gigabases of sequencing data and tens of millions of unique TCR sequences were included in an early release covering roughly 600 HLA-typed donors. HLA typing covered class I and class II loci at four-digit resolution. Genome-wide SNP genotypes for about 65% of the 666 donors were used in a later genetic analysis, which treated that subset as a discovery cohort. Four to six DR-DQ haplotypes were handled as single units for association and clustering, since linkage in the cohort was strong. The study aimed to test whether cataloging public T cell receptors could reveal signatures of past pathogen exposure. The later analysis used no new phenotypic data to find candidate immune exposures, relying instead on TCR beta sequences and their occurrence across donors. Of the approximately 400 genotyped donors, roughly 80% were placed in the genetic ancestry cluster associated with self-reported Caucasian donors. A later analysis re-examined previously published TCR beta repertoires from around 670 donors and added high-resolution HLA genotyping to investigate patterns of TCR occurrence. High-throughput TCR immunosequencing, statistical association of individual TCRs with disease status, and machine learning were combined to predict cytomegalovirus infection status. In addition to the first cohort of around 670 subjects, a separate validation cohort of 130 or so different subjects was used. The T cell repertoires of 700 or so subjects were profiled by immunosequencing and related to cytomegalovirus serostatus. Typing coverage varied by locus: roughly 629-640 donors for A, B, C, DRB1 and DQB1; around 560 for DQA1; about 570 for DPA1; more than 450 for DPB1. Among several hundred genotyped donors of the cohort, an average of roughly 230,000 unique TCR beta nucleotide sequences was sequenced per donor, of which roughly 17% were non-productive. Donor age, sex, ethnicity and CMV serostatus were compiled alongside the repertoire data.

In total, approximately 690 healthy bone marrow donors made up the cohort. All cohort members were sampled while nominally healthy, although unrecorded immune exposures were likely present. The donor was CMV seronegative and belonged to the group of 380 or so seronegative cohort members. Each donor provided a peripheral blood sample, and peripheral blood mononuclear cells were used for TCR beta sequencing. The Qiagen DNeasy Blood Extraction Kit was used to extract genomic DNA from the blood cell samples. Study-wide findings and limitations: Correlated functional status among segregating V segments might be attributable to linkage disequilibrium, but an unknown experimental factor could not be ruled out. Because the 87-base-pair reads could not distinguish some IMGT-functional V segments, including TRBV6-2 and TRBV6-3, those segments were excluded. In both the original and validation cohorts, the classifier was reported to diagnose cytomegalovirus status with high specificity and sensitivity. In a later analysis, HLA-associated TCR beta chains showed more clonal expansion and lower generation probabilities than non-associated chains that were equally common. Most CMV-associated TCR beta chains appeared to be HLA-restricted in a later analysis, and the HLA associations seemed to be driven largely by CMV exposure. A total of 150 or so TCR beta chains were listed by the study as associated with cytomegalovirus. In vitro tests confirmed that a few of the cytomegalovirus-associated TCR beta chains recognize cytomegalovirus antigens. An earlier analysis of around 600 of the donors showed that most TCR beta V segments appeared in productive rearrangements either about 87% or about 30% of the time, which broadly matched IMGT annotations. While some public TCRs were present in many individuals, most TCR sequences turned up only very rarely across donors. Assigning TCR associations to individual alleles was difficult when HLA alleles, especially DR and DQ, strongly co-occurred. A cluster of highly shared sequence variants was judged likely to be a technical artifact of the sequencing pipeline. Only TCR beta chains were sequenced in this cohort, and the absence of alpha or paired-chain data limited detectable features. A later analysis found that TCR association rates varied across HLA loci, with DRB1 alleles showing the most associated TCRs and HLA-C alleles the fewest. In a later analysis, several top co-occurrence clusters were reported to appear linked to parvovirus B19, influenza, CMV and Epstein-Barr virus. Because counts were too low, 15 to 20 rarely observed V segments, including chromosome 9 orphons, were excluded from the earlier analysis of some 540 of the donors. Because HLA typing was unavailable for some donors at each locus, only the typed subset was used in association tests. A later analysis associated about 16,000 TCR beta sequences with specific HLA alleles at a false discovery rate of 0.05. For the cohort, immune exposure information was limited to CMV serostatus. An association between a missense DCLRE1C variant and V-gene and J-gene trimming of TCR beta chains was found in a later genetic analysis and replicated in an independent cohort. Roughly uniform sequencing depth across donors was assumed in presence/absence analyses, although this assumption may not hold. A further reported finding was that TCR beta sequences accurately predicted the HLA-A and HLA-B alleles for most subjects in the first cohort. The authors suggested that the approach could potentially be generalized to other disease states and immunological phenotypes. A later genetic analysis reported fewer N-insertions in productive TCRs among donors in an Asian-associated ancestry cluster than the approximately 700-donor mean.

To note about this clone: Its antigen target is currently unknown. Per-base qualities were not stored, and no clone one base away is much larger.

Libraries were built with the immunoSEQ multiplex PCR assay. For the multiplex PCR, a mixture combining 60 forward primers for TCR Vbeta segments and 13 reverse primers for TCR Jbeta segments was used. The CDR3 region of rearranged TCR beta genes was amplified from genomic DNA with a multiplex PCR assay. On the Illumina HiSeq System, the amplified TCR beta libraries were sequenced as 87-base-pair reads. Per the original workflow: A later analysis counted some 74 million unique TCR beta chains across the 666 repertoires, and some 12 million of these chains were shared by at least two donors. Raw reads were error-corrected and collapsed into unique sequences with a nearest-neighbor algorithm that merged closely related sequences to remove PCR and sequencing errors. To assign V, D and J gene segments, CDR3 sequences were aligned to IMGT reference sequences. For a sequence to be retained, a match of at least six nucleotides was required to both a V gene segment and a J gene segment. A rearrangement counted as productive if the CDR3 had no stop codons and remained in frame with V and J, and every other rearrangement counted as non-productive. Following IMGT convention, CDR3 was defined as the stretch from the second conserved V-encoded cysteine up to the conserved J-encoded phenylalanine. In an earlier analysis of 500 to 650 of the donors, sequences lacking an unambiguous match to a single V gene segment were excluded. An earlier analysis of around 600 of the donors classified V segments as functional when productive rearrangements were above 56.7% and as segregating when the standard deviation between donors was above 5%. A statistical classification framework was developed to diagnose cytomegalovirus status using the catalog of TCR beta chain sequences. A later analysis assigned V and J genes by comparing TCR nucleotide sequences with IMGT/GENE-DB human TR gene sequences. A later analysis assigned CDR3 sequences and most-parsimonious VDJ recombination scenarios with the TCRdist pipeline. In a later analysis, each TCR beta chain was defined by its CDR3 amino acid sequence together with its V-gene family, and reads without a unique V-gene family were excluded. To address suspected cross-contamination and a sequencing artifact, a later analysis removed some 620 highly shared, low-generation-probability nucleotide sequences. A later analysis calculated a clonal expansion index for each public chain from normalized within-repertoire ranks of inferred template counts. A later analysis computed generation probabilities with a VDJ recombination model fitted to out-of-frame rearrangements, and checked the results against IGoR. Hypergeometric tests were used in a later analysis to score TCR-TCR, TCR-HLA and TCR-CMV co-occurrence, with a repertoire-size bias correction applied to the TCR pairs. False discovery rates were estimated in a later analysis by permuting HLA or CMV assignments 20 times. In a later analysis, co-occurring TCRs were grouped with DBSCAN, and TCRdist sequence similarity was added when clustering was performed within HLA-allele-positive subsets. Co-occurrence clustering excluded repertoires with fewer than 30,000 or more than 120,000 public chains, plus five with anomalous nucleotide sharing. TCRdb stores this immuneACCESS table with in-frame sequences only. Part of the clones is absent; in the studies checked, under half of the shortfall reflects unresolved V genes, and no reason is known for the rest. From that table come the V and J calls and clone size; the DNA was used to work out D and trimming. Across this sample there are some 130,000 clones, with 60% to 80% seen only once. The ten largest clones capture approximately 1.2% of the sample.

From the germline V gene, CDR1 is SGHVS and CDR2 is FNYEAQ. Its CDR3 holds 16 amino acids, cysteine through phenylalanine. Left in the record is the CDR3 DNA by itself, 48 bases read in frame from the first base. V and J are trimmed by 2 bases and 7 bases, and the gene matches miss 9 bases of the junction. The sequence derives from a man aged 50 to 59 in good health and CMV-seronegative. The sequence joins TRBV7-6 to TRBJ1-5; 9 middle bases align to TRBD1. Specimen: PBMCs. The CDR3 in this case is CASSLKTGQGSQPQHF. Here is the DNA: TGTGCCAGCAGCTTAAAAACGGGACAGGGTTCCCAGCCCCAGCATTTT.